This record looks at one T cell receptor (beta chain) sequence and its context. The specificity of this receptor is unknown. No base-level quality is on record; no much larger clone is a single base apart. The sample comes from a study of OX40 agonist ivuxolimab in advanced cancers. Some background on the complete study: Ivuxolimab was a fully human IgG2 agonistic monoclonal antibody targeting the costimulatory receptor OX40 (CD134). Intravenous ivuxolimab was administered to patients every 2 weeks at six dose levels: 0.01, 0.1, 0.3, 1.5, 3 and 10 mg/kg. Among the roughly 52 dose-escalation patients, 19 had hepatocellular carcinoma, roughly 15 melanoma, 9 renal cell carcinoma and 9 head and neck cancer. In the dose-escalation cohort, 82.7% of patients were male, and the mean age was 60 years with a range of about 20 to 80. Prior anti-PD-1, anti-PD-L1 or anti-CTLA-4 therapy was permitted, and checkpoint inhibitors had been received by roughly 42% of dose-escalation patients. Partial responses were achieved by three dose-escalation patients, of whom one had hepatocellular carcinoma and two had cutaneous melanoma. The point of sequencing TCRbeta in the periphery was to test whether ivuxolimab changed TCR sequence diversity and drove clonal T-cell expansion. The paper describes the monotherapy dose-escalation part (N of about 50 patients) of the phase I trial of ivuxolimab. Results the study describes overall, beyond this receptor: Low levels of normalized T-cell clonal expansion were also seen in some patients who did not respond. At doses from 0.1 to 3.0 mg/kg, clonal expansion was seen in both CD4+ and CD8+ blood T cells between baseline and week 6. The antigen specificity of the clonally expanded peripheral T cells was not determined. Partial responders in the 0.1-3.0 mg/kg groups had among the lowest normalized peripheral clonal expansion, especially among CD8+ T cells. After ivuxolimab, expanded clones were on average more numerous among CD8+ T cells than among CD4+ T cells.

The trial excluded patients who had a history of autoimmune disease or were on systemic immunosuppression. In every dose cohort, peripheral blood was drawn for TCR sequencing at baseline, cycle 4 day 1, and cycle 7 day 1. The samples were taken from a phase I, first-in-human, multicenter, open-label dose-escalation trial of ivuxolimab. Adults with locally advanced or metastatic melanoma, renal cell, hepatocellular, or head and neck squamous cell carcinoma were enrolled in the trial. Before TCR sequencing, CD4+ T cells and CD8+ T cells were sorted from peripheral blood as separate populations. From the cysteine through the phenylalanine, the CDR3 covers 16 amino acids. Only the CDR3 part of the read is kept: 48 bases, read in frame from the first base. Trimming takes 6 bases off V and 0 bases off J; junction bases not matched to a gene: 7. CDR1 and CDR2, per the germline V gene (reference sequence), are MNHNY and SVGAGI.

Genomic DNA was isolated from the sorted cells so that the TCRbeta CDR3 region could be sequenced. The immunoSEQ Assay was used to sequence the TCRbeta CDR3 regions. Entries here come from immuneACCESS through TCRdb and include only in-frame sequences with V and J called. Some clones fail to appear in such tables; in the studies checked, an unresolved V gene covers under half of the shortfall, and the cause of the remainder is unknown. This sample gives about 58,000 clones in total; 80% to 90% of them show up just once. The top ten clones comprise roughly 3.7% of the sample. This sample comprised CD4+ or CD8+ T cells sorted from blood, obtained in a trial of the OX40 agonist ivuxolimab. The sequence derives from an adult with an advanced solid tumor such as melanoma, head and neck, liver or kidney cancer. The V gene is TRBV6-6 and the J gene is TRBJ2-3; 9 nucleotides in the junction match TRBD1. The CDR3 region reads CASRPPGTGSTDTQYF. The nucleotides are TGTGCCAGCAGACCGCCCGGGACAGGGAGCACAGATACGCAGTATTTT.